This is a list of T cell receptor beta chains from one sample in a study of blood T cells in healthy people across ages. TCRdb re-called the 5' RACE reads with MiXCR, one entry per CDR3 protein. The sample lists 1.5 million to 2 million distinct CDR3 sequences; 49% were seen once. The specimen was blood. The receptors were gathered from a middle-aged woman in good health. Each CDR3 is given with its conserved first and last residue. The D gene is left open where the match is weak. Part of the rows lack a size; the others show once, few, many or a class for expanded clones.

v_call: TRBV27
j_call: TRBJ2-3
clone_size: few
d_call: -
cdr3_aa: CASSLGRYTDTQYF
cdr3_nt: TGTGCCAGCAGCTTAGGGAGGTACACAGATACGCAGTATTTT

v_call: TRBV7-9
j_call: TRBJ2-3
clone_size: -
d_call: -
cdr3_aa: CASSFPGAGTQYF
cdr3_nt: TGTGCCAGCAGCTTCCCAGGGGCGGGTACGCAGTATTTT

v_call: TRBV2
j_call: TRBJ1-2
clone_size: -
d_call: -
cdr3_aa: CASSGEKGTNYGYTF
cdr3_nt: TGTGCCAGCAGTGGGGAAAAGGGGACTAACTATGGCTACACCTTC

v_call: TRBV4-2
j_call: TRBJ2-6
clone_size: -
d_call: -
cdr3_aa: CASSKQQGSGANVLTF
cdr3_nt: TGTGCCAGCAGCAAGCAACAGGGATCTGGGGCCAACGTCCTGACTTTC

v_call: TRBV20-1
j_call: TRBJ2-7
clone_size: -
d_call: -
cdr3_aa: CSARGDIGYEQYF
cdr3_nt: TGCAGTGCTAGGGGGGACATAGGCTACGAGCAGTACTTC

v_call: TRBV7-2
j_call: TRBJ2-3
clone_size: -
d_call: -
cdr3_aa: CASSLFTDAQYF
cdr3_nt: TGTGCCAGCAGCTTGTTCACAGATGCGCAGTATTTT

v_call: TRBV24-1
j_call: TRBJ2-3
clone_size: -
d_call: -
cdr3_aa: CATWTAGDTQYF
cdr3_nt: TGTGCCACTTGGACCGCAGGGGATACGCAGTATTTT

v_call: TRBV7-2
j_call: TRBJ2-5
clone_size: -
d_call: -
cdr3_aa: CASSLMVQGETQYF
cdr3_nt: TGTGCCAGCAGCTTAATGGTGCAGGGCGAGACCCAGTACTTC

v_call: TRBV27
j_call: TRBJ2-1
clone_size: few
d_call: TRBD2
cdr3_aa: CASTAGGEQFF
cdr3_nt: TGTGCCAGCACCGCGGGGGGTGAGCAGTTCTTC

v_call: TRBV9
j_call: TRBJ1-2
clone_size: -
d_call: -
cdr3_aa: CASSVGEGFYGYTF
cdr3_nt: TGTGCCAGCAGCGTAGGGGAGGGGTTCTATGGCTACACCTTC

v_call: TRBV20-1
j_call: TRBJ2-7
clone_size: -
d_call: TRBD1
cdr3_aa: CSARDRDWSYEQYF
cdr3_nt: TGCAGTGCTAGGGACAGGGACTGGTCCTACGAGCAGTACTTC

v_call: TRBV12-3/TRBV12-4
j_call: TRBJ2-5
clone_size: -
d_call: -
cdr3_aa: CASTLTGAQETQYF
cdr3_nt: TGTGCCAGCACCCTGACAGGAGCACAAGAGACCCAGTACTTC

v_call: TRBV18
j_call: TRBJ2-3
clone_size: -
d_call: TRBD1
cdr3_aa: CASSPKQGSYTDTQYF
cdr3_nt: TGTGCCAGCTCACCAAAACAGGGGTCCTACACAGATACGCAGTATTTT

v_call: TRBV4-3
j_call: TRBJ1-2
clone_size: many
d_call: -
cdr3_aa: CASSRVRTGTYGYTF
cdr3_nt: TGCGCCAGCAGCCGAGTTCGAACCGGGACCTATGGCTACACCTTC

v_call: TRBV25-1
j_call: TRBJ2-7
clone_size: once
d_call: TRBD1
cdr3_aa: CASSKTGGNYEQYF
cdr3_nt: TGTGCCAGCAGTAAAACAGGGGGCAACTACGAGCAGTACTTC

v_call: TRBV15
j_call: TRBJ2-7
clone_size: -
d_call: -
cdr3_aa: CATSRDPGTYYEQYF
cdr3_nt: TGTGCCACCAGCAGAGATCCTGGCACCTACTACGAGCAGTACTTC

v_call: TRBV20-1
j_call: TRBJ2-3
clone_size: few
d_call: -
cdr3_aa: CSASFPRTAFVGTQYF
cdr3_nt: TGCAGTGCTAGTTTTCCCAGGACCGCTTTTGTAGGTACGCAGTATTTT

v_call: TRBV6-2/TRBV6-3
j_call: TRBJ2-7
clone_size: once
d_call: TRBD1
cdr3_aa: CASTPDRAIPYEQYF
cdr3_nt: TGTGCCAGCACCCCGGACAGGGCCATCCCCTACGAGCAGTACTTC

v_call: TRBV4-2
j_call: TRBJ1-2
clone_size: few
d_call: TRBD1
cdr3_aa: CASSTGDGYGYTF
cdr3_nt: TGTGCCAGCAGCACAGGGGACGGCTATGGCTACACCTTC

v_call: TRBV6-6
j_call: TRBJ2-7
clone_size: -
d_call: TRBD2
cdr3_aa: CASSPSSGGWSEQYF
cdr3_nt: TGTGCCAGCAGTCCCTCCAGCGGGGGATGGTCCGAGCAGTACTTC

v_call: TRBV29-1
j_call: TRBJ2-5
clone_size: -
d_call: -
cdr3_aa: CSVGVVRGGTETQYF
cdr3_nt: TGCAGCGTTGGTGTGGTCAGGGGAGGAACAGAGACCCAGTACTTC

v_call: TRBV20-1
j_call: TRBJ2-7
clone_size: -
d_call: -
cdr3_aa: CSAESLTQGVGGEQYF
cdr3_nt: TGCAGTGCGGAAAGCTTAACACAGGGAGTCGGGGGGGAGCAGTACTTC

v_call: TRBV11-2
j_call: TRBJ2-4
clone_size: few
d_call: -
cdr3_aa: CASSVVVRGGQYF
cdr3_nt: TGTGCCAGCAGCGTAGTAGTAAGGGGCGGGCAGTACTTC

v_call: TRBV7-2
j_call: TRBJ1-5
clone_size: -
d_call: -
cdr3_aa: CASSQGPVSNQPQHF
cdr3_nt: TGTGCCAGCAGCCAGGGGCCGGTTAGCAATCAGCCCCAGCATTTT

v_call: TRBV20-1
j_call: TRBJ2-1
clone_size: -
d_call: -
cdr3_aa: CSARGTPNEQFF
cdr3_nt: TGCAGTGCTCGAGGGACCCCCAATGAGCAGTTCTTC

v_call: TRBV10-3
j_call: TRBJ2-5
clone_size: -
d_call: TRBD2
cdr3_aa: CAISGGLAGVGTQYF
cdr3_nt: TGTGCCATCAGTGGGGGACTAGCGGGGGTCGGGACCCAGTACTTC